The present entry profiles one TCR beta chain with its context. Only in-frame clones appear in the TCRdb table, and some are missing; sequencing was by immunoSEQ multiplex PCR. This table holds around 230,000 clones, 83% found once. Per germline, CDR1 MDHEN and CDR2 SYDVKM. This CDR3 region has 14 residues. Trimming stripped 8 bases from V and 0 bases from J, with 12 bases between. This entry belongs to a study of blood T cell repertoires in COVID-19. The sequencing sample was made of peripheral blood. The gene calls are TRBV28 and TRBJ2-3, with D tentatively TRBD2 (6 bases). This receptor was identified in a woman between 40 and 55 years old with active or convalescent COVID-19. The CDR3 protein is CASGKGTSTDTQYF. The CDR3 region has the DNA TGTGCCAGCGGTAAGGGGACTAGCACAGATACGCAGTATTTT.